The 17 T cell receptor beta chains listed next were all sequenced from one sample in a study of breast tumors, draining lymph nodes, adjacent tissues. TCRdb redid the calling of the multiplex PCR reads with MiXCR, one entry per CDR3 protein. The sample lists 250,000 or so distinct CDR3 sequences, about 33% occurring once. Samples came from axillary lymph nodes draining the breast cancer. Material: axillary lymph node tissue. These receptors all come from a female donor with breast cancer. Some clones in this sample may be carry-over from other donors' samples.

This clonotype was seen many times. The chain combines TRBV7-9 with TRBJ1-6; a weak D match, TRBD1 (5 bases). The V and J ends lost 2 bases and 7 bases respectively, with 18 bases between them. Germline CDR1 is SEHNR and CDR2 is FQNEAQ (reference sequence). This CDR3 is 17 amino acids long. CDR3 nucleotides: TGTGCCAGCAGCTTAAATCTCGGGGGTCTTGGGAATTCACCCCTCCACTTT. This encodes CASSLNLGGLGNSPLHF.

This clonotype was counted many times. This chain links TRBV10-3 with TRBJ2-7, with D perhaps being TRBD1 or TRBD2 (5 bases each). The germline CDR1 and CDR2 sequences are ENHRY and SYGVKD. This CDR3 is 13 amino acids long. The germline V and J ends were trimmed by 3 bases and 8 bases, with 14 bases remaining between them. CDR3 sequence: CAISEGDPEQQYF. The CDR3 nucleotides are TGTGCCATCAGTGAAGGGGACCCAGAGCAGCAGTACTTC.

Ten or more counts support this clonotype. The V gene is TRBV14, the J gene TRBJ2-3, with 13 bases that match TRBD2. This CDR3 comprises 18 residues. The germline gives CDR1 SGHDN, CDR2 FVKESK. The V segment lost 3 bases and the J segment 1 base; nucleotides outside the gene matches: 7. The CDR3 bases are TGTGCCAGCAGCCACCGACTAGCGGGAGGCCGGGGCACAGATACGCAGTATTTT. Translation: CASSHRLAGGRGTDTQYF.

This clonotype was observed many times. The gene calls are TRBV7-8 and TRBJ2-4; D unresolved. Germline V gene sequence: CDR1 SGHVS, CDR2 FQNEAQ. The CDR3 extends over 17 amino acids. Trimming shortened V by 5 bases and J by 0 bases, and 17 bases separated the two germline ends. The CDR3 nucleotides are TGTGCCAGCAGCCCAGACGTGACCTTCCTAGCCAAAAACATTCAGTACTTC. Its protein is CASSPDVTFLAKNIQYF.

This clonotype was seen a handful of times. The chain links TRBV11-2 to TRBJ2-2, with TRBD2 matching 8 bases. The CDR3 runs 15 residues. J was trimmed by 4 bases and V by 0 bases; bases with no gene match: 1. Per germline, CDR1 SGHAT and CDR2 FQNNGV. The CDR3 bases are TGTGCCAGCAGCTTAGAGGCGGGGGGCACCGGGGAGCTGTTTTTT. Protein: CASSLEAGGTGELFF.

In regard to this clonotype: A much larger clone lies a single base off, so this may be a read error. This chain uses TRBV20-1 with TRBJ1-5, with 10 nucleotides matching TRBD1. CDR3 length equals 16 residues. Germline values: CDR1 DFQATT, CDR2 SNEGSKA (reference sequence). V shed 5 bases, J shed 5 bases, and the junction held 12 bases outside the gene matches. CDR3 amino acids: CSASGQGVYFDQPQHF. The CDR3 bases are TGCAGTGCTTCCGGACAGGGGGTTTATTTTGATCAGCCCCAGCATTTT.

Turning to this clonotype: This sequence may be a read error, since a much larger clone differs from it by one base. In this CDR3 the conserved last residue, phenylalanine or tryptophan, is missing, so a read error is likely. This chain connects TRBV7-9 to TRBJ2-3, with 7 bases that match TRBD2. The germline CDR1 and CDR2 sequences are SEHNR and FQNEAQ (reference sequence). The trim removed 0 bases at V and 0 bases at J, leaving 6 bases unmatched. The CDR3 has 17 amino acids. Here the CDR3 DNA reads TGTGCCAGCAGCTTAGCGAGCGGGGCGTCAAGCACAGATACGCAGTATTCT. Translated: CASSLASGASSTDTQYS.

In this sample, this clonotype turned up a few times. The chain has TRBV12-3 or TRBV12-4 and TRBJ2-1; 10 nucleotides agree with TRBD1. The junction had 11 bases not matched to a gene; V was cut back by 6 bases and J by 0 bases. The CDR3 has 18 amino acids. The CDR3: CASRPGQGFIISYNEQFF. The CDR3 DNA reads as TGTGCCAGCAGGCCGGGACAGGGGTTCATAATCTCCTACAATGAGCAGTTCTTC.

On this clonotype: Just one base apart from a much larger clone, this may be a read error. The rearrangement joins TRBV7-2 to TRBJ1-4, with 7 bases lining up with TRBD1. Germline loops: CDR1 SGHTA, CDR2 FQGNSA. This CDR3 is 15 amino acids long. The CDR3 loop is CAGSLGDSTGEKLFF. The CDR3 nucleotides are TGTGCCGGCAGCTTAGGGGACAGTACTGGGGAAAAACTGTTTTTT. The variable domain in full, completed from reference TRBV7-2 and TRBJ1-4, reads GAGVSQSPSNKVTEKGKDVELRCDPISGHTALYWYRQSLGQGLEFLIYFQGNSAPDKSGLPSDRFSAERTGGSVSTLTIQRTQQEDSAVYLCAGSLGDSTGEKLFFGSGTQLSVL.

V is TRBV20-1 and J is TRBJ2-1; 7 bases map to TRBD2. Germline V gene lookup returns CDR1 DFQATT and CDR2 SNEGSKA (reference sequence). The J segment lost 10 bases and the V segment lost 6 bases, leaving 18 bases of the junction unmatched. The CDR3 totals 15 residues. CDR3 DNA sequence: TGCAGTGCGGAGGACGTCTCGGGAGGAAACACGGAGCAGTTCTTC. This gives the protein CSAEDVSGGNTEQFF.

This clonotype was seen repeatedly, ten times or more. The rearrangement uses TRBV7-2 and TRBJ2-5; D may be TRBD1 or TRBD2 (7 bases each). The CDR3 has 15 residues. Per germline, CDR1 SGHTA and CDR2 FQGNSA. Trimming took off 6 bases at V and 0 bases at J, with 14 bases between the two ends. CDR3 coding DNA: TGTGCCAGCAGTAAGCAGGGGGGGGACCAAGAGACCCAGTACTTC. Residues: CASSKQGGDQETQYF.

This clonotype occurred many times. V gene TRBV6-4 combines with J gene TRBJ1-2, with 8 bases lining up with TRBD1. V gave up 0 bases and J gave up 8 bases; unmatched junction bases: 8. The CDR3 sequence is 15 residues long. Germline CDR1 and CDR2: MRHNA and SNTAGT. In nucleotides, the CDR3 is TGTGCCAGCAGTGACTCCAGGACAGGGTTGGGAGGCTACACCTTC. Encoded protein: CASSDSRTGLGGYTF.

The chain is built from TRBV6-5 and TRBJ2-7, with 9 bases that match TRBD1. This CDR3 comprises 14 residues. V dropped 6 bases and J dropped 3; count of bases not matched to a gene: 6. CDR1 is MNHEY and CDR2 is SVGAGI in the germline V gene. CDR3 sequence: CASSPDRGYYEQYF. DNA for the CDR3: TGTGCCAGCAGCCCCGACAGGGGGTACTACGAGCAGTACTTC.

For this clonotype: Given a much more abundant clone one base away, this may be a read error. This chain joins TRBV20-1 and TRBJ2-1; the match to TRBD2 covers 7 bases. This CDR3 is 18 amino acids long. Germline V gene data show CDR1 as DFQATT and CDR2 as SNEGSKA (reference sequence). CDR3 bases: TGCAGTGCTGGAGATGGGGCGGGAGTGGTAGGGTCCTACAATGAGCAGTTCTTC. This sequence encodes CSAGDGAGVVGSYNEQFF.

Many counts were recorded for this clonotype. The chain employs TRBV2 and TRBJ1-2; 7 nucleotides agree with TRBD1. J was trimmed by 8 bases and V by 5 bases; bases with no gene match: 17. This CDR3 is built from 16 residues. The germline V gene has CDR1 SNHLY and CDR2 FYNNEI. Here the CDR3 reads CASSPTGTAELWGYTF. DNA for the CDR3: TGTGCCAGCAGTCCTACCGGGACAGCAGAACTATGGGGCTACACCTTC.

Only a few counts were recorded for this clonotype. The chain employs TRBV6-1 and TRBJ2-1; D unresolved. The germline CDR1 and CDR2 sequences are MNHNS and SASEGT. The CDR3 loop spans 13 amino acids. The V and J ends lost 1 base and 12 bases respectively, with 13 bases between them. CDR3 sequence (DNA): TGTGCCAGCAGTGAAGTCTCTCCCCTCACGCAGTTCTTC. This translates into CASSEVSPLTQFF.

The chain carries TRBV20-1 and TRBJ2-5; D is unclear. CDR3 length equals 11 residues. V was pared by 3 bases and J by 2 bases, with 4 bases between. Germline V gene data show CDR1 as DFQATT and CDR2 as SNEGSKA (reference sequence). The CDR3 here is CSARIQETQYF. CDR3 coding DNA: TGCAGTGCTAGGATACAAGAGACCCAGTACTTC.